Sequencing of this T cell receptor (beta chain) was carried out in a study of blood T cell repertoires in COVID-19. The age range of participants was about 18 to 90 years, with residence in more than 20 US areas. Two negative PCRs, clearance, or symptom resolution were required of recovered Cohort 3 donors. In the original workflow: Estimates of nucleated cell counts were drawn from the amplification of reference gene primers. The repertoire was sequenced with immunoSEQ multiplex PCR; TCRdb's copy has only in-frame clones and lacks some. V, J and clone size are those of that table, while D and trimming were read from the DNA. The sample has roughly 160,000 clones; over 75% are singletons. The CDR3 runs to 18 residues. Trimming removed 1 base from V and 1 base from J; junction bases left unmatched: 4. Germline V gene data show CDR1 as MDHEN and CDR2 as SYDVKM.

The source of this sequence is a man between 45 and 60 years old who had recovered from COVID-19. Sequencing was done on a sample of PBMCs or T cells enriched from blood (not recorded which). The gene calls are TRBV28 and TRBJ2-3; 14 bases map to TRBD2. In DNA, the CDR3 is TGTGCCAGCAGTTTATTCGGACTAGCGGGGGGACGCACAGATACGCAGTATTTT. Translated: CASSLFGLAGGRTDTQYF.